The rows below give T cell receptor beta chains drawn from one sample of a study of T cell changes during pregnancy in multiple sclerosis. The method was immunoSEQ multiplex PCR; TCRdb's version includes in-frame clones alone and lacks a portion of them. The sample contains 65,000 to 95,000 clones, approximately 93% of which appear only once. Source: peripheral blood, taken in the second trimester of pregnancy. These receptors came from a female donor in good health, enrolled as a control in a pregnancy study. CDR3s leave out the opening cysteine and the closing phenylalanine or tryptophan.

V gene: TRBV6-1
J gene: TRBJ2-2
CDR3 protein: ASSDGLVLVGELF

V gene: TRBV2
J gene: TRBJ1-5
CDR3 protein: ASTGTPNQPQH

V gene: TRBV7-9
J gene: TRBJ2-3
CDR3 protein: ASSYLTGGRDTQY

V gene: TRBV21-1
J gene: TRBJ2-5
CDR3 protein: ASSPRGQQETQY

V gene: TRBV7-9
J gene: TRBJ2-2
CDR3 protein: ASSLESNTGELF

V gene: TRBV19
J gene: TRBJ1-2
CDR3 protein: ASSISGQGRGYGYT

V gene: TRBV7-2
J gene: TRBJ2-3
CDR3 protein: ASSTPIPTSGRASDTQY

V gene: TRBV19
J gene: TRBJ2-7
CDR3 protein: ASSIDFRAGEQY

V gene: TRBV19
J gene: TRBJ2-7
CDR3 protein: ASSIAPYAHYEQY

V gene: TRBV27
J gene: TRBJ2-5
CDR3 protein: ASSFLRQGARETQY

V gene: TRBV6-6
J gene: TRBJ2-7
CDR3 protein: ASSDRDEQY